This passage covers 18 T cell receptor beta chains from one sample sequenced in a study of PD-1 blockade in classical Hodgkin lymphoma. This sample's time point: cycle 4 day 1 (C4D1), after five to seven weeks of nivolumab. Patients all relapsed after autologous stem cell transplantation, and there was variation in brentuximab vedotin exposure. Negative magnetic selection isolated CD4+ T cells from thawed PBMCs. This table comes from immunoSEQ multiplex PCR, and its TCRdb copy is limited to in-frame clones, with some not included. Altogether around 18,000 clones are present, roughly 65% being singletons, with the ten largest covering roughly 2.5%. This specimen consisted of CD4+ T cells from blood, obtained before the fourth cycle of nivolumab. The receptors come from a human donor with classical Hodgkin lymphoma.

A note on this clone: The junction does not match germline at one end; this may be a read error. The rearrangement links TRBV2 to TRBJ1-5; D gene unclear. This CDR3 has 15 residues. Germline loops: CDR1 SNHLY, CDR2 FYNNEI. CDR3 DNA sequence: TGTGCCAGCAATGAAGGGCCGTCGGCGAATCAGCCCCAGCATTTT. Protein sequence: CASNEGPSANQPQHF.

The chain uses TRBV10-3 and TRBJ1-2; D is possibly TRBD1 (5 bases). The CDR3 is made up of 13 amino acids. Germline V gene sequence: CDR1 ENHRY, CDR2 SYGVKD. V lost 7 bases to trimming and J lost 5 bases, with 14 bases between them. CDR3 residues: CAINAGPGYGYTF. The CDR3 DNA is TGTGCCATCAATGCGGGGCCGGGGTATGGCTACACCTTC.

The V and J genes are TRBV19 and TRBJ1-2; D not resolved. Germline CDR1 and CDR2: LNHDA and SQIVND (reference sequence). V lost 4 bases and J 0 bases, leaving 15 bases between the germline ends. The CDR3 has 16 amino acids. This chain's CDR3 is CASSNFPAGANYGYTF. The DNA of the CDR3 is TGTGCCAGTAGTAACTTCCCCGCAGGAGCTAACTATGGCTACACCTTC.

This clone was counted between two and nine times. The chain has TRBV7-6 and TRBJ2-5, with 9 positions matching TRBD2. V lost 5 bases, J lost 3 bases, and 7 bases stayed unmatched. The CDR3 is 15 amino acids. CDR1 and CDR2 from the germline V gene are SGHVS and FNYEAQ. Written as DNA, the CDR3 is TGTGCCAGCAGCACCTTAGGGACTAGCAAAGAGACCCAGTACTTC. This translates into CASSTLGTSKETQYF.

This clone was seen a few times. The J gene is TRBJ2-7, the V gene TRBV5-1; no clear D gene. Germline CDR1 and CDR2: SGHRS and YFSETQ. This CDR3 has 12 amino acids. The V end lost 3 bases, the J end lost 6 bases, and 10 bases lay between the germline ends. CDR3 nucleotides: TGCGCCAGCAGCTGGCTAGGCACCGAGCAGTACTTC. Amino acid sequence: CASSWLGTEQYF.

The rearrangement links TRBV7-2 to TRBJ2-7, with a tentative D call TRBD2 (5 bases). Trimming left V 1 base short and J 7 bases short, with 17 bases between. This CDR3 has 15 amino acids. From germline, CDR1 is SGHTA and CDR2 FQGNSA. DNA for the CDR3: TGTGCCAGCAGCTTAGATAGTATTCGATCGGGGGAGCAGTACTTC. Amino acid sequence: CASSLDSIRSGEQYF. Together with reference TRBV7-2 and TRBJ2-7, the CDR3 gives the full variable domain: GAGVSQSPSNKVTEKGKDVELRCDPISGHTALYWYRQSLGQGLEFLIYFQGNSAPDKSGLPSDRFSAERTGGSVSTLTIQRTQQEDSAVYLCASSLDSIRSGEQYFGPGTRLTVT.

The chain is built from TRBV7-3 and TRBJ2-7; D possibly matches TRBD1 or TRBD2 (6 bases each). The CDR3 runs 15 residues. Per germline, CDR1 SGHTA and CDR2 FQGTGA. The germline V and J ends were trimmed by 2 bases and 7 bases, with 18 bases remaining between them. The CDR3, as DNA: TGTGCCAGCAGCTTAGTGTCGGGGGCCCACGGGGAGCAGTACTTC. Protein product: CASSLVSGAHGEQYF. Based on the CDR3 plus reference TRBV7-3 and TRBJ2-7, the full variable domain is GAGVSQTPSNKVTEKGKYVELRCDPISGHTALYWYRQSLGQGPEFLIYFQGTGAADDSGLPNDRFFAVRPEGSVSTLKIQRTERGDSAVYLCASSLVSGAHGEQYFGPGTRLTVT.

The chain joins TRBV18 to TRBJ1-6; D gene ambiguous. V was cut by 1 base and J by 10 bases, with 11 bases left in between. CDR3 length: 14 residues. Looked up from germline, CDR1 is KGHSH and CDR2 is LQKENI. The CDR3 nucleotides read TGTGCCAGCTCACCACAGTCCACCGGCTCACCCCTCCACTTT. This gives the protein CASSPQSTGSPLHF. The full variable domain, completed using reference TRBV18 and TRBJ1-6, is NAGVMQNPRHLVRRRGQEARLRCSPMKGHSHVYWYRQLPEEGLKFMVYLQKENIIDESGMPKERFSAEFPKEGPSILRIQQVVRGDSAAYFCASSPQSTGSPLHFGNGTRLTVT.

V and J are TRBV6-5 and TRBJ2-7, with 8 positions matching TRBD2. Germline trimming cut 0 bases from V and 2 bases from J; bases unmatched to any gene: 3. From germline, CDR1 is MNHEY and CDR2 SVGAGI. This CDR3 is 15 amino acids long. CDR3 region: CASSYSSGRAYEQYF. DNA for the CDR3: TGTGCCAGCAGTTACTCGTCCGGGAGGGCCTACGAGCAGTACTTC.

This chain connects TRBV15 to TRBJ2-3; TRBD1 agrees at 11 bases. Per the germline V gene, CDR1 is LNHNV and CDR2 is YYDKDF (reference sequence). The CDR3 loop spans 15 amino acids. The V segment lost 1 base and the J segment 4 bases; nucleotides outside the gene matches: 1. The DNA of the CDR3 is TGTGCCACCAGCAGAGTGGGACAGGGGGCAGATACGCAGTATTTT. Protein sequence: CATSRVGQGADTQYF.

J is TRBJ2-1 and V is TRBV27; D is possibly TRBD2 (7 bases). CDR3 length: 17 amino acids. Germline V gives CDR1 MNHEY, CDR2 SMNVEV (reference sequence). The V gene lost 5 bases and the J gene lost 2 bases, with 19 bases spanning the gap. DNA for the CDR3: TGTGCCAGCAGTCCAATCGGGGGCGGGAGTCCCTACAATGAGCAGTTCTTC. Its translation: CASSPIGGGSPYNEQFF.

The table lists this clone with a count of one. V gene TRBV10-2 combines with J gene TRBJ1-4; 10 bases agree with TRBD1. The ends lost 5 bases at V and 7 bases at J; junction bases unmatched: 4. Germline CDR1 WSHSY, CDR2 SAAADI. CDR3 length: 14 residues. CDR3 sequence reads: CASSPGTGVEKLFF. The CDR3 region has the DNA TGCGCCAGCAGTCCCGGGACAGGGGTTGAAAAACTGTTTTTT.

The J gene is TRBJ2-2, the V gene TRBV2, with 8 bases identical to TRBD1. Germline V gives CDR1 SNHLY, CDR2 FYNNEI. Trimming at V came to 5 bases and at J to 0 bases, leaving 2 bases not matched to a gene. The CDR3 length is 15 residues. DNA of the CDR3: TGTGCCAGCAGTCTACAGGGGGCGAACACCGGGGAGCTGTTTTTT. It codes for CASSLQGANTGELFF.

The V gene is TRBV6-5, the J gene TRBJ2-5, with D tentatively TRBD2 (6 bases). The CDR3 totals 16 residues. The V end lost 8 bases, the J end lost 5 bases, and 24 bases lay between the germline ends. From germline, CDR1 is MNHEY and CDR2 SVGAGI. For the CDR3, the DNA is TGTGCCAGCGGTTCGAACGGGGGAAGGTCCACGGAGACCCAGTACTTC. It yields the protein CASGSNGGRSTETQYF.

V is TRBV7-3 and J is TRBJ2-7; 10 nucleotides match TRBD2. J gave up 2 bases and V 10 bases, and 17 bases lay outside the gene matches. Germline V gene data show CDR1 as SGHTA and CDR2 as FQGTGA. The CDR3 is made up of 17 amino acids. In DNA, the CDR3 is TGTGCCACCCAGCTTAATCCAACCGGGACTAGCGCCTACGAGCAGTACTTC. Translation gives CATQLNPTGTSAYEQYF.

This rearrangement joins TRBV28 to TRBJ1-1; 8 bases map to TRBD1. Looked up from germline, CDR1 is MDHEN and CDR2 is SYDVKM. This CDR3 contains 15 residues. V was clipped by 7 bases and J by 0 bases; unmatched bases: 7. The CDR3 loop reads CASIPSTGVNTEAFF. Written as DNA, the CDR3 is TGTGCCAGCATACCCTCGACAGGGGTGAACACTGAAGCTTTCTTT.

The rearrangement joins TRBV5-1 to TRBJ2-3; TRBD2 matches at 7 bases. V gave up 2 bases and J gave up 4 bases; unmatched junction bases: 19. This CDR3 spans 19 amino acids. Germline V gives CDR1 SGHRS, CDR2 YFSETQ. The CDR3 DNA sequence: TGCGCCAGCAGCTTCTGGTTCCGGTCGGCGGGAGATAGATCAGATACGCAGTATTTT. As protein: CASSFWFRSAGDRSDTQYF.

The chain couples TRBV5-1 to TRBJ2-5; a weak D match, TRBD1 (5 bases). The V gene's germline CDR1 is SGHRS and CDR2 YFSETQ. The CDR3 is 14 residues long. V shed 0 bases and J shed 5 bases, with 11 bases lying between them. The CDR3 here is CASSLAWAGETQYF. DNA of the CDR3: TGCGCCAGCAGCTTGGCCTGGGCAGGGGAGACCCAGTACTTC.